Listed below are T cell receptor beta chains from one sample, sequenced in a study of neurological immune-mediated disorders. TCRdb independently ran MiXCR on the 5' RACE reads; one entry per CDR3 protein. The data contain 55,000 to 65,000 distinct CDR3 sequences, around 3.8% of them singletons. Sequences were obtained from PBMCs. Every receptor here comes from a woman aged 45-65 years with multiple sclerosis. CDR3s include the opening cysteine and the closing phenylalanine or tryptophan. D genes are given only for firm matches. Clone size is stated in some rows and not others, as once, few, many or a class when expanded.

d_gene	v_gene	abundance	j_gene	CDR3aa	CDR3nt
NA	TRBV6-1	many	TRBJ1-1	CASRLGQMNTEAFF	TGTGCCAGCAGGTTGGGACAAATGAACACTGAAGCTTTCTTT
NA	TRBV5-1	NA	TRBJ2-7	CASSSSVYSYEQYF	TGCGCCAGCAGCTCTAGCGTCTACTCCTACGAGCAGTACTTC
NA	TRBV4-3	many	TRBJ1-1	CASSPYRPGDTEAFF	TGCGCCAGCAGCCCCTATCGGCCAGGGGATACTGAAGCTTTCTTT
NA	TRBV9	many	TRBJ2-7	CASSPPGEYEQYF	TGTGCCAGCAGCCCACCGGGGGAATACGAGCAGTACTTC
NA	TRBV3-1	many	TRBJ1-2	CASSHREYGYTF	TGTGCCAGCAGCCACAGAGAATATGGCTACACCTTC
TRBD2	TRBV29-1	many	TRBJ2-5	CSVASSPGGGETQYF	TGCAGCGTTGCCTCATCCCCCGGCGGGGGAGAGACCCAGTACTTC
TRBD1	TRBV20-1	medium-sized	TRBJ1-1	CSAGWDRGELNTEAFF	TGCAGTGCTGGGTGGGACAGGGGAGAGTTGAACACTGAAGCTTTCTTT
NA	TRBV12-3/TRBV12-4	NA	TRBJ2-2	CASSFPSVGAEELFF	TGTGCCAGCAGTTTCCCATCAGTCGGTGCTGAGGAGCTGTTTTTT
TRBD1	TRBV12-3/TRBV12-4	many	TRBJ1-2	CASSLQRGQGAYGYTF	TGTGCCAGCAGTTTGCAAAGGGGACAGGGGGCGTATGGCTACACCTTC
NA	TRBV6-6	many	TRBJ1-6	CASSSKGGDNSPLHF	TGTGCCAGCAGTTCCAAGGGGGGCGATAATTCACCCCTCCACTTT
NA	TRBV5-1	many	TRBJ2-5	CASSLEGETQYF	TGCGCCAGCAGCTTGGAGGGGGAGACCCAGTACTTC
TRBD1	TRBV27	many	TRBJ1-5	CASRAWTGAVQPQHF	TGTGCCAGCAGGGCGTGGACAGGGGCTGTTCAGCCCCAGCATTTT
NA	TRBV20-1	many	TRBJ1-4	CSASYGDEKLFF	TGCAGTGCTAGTTACGGAGATGAAAAACTGTTTTTT
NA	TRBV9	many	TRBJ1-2	CASSVGGAGYTF	TGTGCCAGCAGCGTAGGCGGAGCAGGCTACACCTTC
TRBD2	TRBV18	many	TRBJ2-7	CASSPASGSRYEQYF	TGTGCCAGCTCACCCGCTAGCGGGAGTCGGTACGAGCAGTACTTC
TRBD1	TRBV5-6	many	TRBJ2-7	CASSSISPGQTYEQYF	TGTGCCAGCAGCTCGATCTCTCCGGGACAGACCTACGAGCAGTACTTC
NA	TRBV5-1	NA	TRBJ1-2	CASSPLKRGIGYGYTF	TGCGCCAGCAGCCCATTAAAAAGGGGAATAGGCTATGGCTACACCTTC
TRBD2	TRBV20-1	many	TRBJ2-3	CSVLAGFTDTQYF	TGCAGTGTACTAGCGGGATTCACAGATACGCAGTATTTT
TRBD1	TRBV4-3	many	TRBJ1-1	CASSQEGHRGVGNTEAFF	TGCGCCAGCAGCCAGGAGGGGCACAGGGGAGTGGGGAACACTGAAGCTTTCTTT
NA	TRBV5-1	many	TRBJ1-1	CASSSGEGRDAFF	TGCGCCAGCAGCTCGGGTGAAGGTCGTGACGCTTTCTTT
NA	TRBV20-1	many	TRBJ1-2	CSARDPGTPNYGYTF	TGCAGTGCTAGAGATCCGGGGACACCTAACTATGGCTACACCTTC
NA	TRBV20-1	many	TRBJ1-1	CSAREGARGRREAFF	TGCAGTGCTAGAGAGGGGGCCAGGGGCCGTCGAGAAGCTTTCTTT
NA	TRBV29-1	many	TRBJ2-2	CSVERRSGTSNTGELFF	TGCAGCGTTGAAAGGCGATCCGGGACGAGTAACACCGGGGAGCTGTTTTTT
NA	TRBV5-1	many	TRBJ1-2	CASSLGQKQNYGYTF	TGCGCCAGCAGCTTGGGACAGAAACAAAACTATGGCTACACCTTC
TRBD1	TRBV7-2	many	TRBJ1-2	CASSSRTGGGIYGYTF	TGTGCCAGCAGCTCCCGGACAGGGGGCGGTATCTATGGCTACACCTTC
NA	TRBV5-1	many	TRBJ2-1	CASSLPLAGKGYNEQFF	TGCGCCAGCAGCTTGCCCCTCGCGGGAAAGGGGTACAATGAGCAGTTCTTC
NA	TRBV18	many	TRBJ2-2	CASSPSTLNTGELFF	TGTGCCAGCTCACCATCGACTTTAAACACCGGGGAGCTGTTTTTT
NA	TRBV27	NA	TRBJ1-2	CASSLRRSNYGYTF	TGTGCCAGCAGTTTGCGGCGCTCAAACTATGGCTACACCTTC
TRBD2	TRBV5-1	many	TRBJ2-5	CASSLGGTSLAETQYF	TGCGCCAGCAGCTTGGGGGGGACTAGCTTGGCAGAGACCCAGTACTTC
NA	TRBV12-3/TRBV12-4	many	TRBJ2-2	CASATAQTRELFF	TGTGCCAGCGCTACCGCCCAAACCCGGGAGCTGTTTTTT
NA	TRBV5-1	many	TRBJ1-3	CASSLPRDPGNTIYF	TGCGCCAGCAGTCTCCCGAGGGACCCTGGAAACACCATATATTTT
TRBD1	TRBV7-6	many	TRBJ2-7	CASSLDRGFTYEQYF	TGTGCCAGCAGCTTGGACAGGGGATTTACCTACGAGCAGTACTTC
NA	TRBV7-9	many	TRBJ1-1	CATRDDTEAFF	TGTGCCACCCGGGACGACACTGAAGCTTTCTTT
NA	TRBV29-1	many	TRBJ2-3	CSVLPQDQPFGGDTQYF	TGCAGCGTCCTCCCCCAGGACCAACCTTTCGGCGGAGATACGCAGTATTTT
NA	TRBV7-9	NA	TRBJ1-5	CASSAVGGPNQPQNF	TGTGCCAGCAGCGCCGTTGGGGGGCCCAATCAGCCCCAGAATTTT
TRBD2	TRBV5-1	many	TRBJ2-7	CASSYLTSGSSYEQYF	TGCGCCAGCAGCTACCTGACTAGCGGGAGCTCCTACGAGCAGTACTTC
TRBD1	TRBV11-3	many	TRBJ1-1	CASSSPTGGRAEAFF	TGTGCCAGCAGCTCTCCGACAGGGGGAAGGGCTGAAGCTTTCTTT
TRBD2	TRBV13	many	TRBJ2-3	CASSFGLAGVTDTQYF	TGTGCCAGCAGCTTCGGACTAGCGGGCGTCACAGATACGCAGTATTTT
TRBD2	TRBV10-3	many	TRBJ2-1	CAISSPGLAGEDEQFF	TGTGCCATCAGTTCACCGGGACTAGCGGGAGAGGATGAGCAGTTCTTC
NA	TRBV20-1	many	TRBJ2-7	CSARDPPHYEQYF	TGCAGTGCTAGAGACCCTCCTCACTACGAGCAGTACTTC
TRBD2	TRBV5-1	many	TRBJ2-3	CASSPRLAGGPDTQYF	TGTGCCAGCAGCCCACGACTAGCGGGAGGGCCTGATACGCAGTATTTT
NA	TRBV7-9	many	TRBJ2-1	CASSLLMRGDEQFF	TGTGCCAGCAGCTTACTAATGAGAGGGGACGAGCAGTTCTTC
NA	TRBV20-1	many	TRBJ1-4	CSASRAQGNEKLFF	TGCAGTGCTAGCCGGGCCCAGGGGAATGAAAAACTGTTTTTT
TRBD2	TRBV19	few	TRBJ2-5	CASSRTSGQETQYF	TGTGCCAGTAGTCGGACTAGCGGGCAAGAGACCCAGTACTTC
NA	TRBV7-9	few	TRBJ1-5	CASSLAGVDQPQHF	TGTGCCAGCAGCTTAGCAGGGGTAGATCAGCCCCAGCATTTT
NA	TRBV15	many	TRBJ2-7	CATSREIWSTLPHEQYF	TGTGCCACCAGCAGAGAAATTTGGTCTACCTTGCCCCACGAGCAGTACTTC
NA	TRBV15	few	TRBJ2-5	CATSRDGWGKQETQYF	TGTGCCACCAGCAGAGATGGTTGGGGAAAGCAAGAGACCCAGTACTTC
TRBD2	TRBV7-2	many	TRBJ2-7	CASRTSGTSFYEQYF	TGTGCCAGCAGGACATCCGGGACTAGCTTCTACGAGCAGTACTTC
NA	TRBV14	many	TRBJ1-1	CASSQFKGGTEAFF	TGTGCCAGCAGCCAATTCAAGGGTGGAACTGAAGCTTTCTTT
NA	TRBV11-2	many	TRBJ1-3	CASSRGSSGNTIYF	TGTGCCAGCAGCAGGGGAAGCTCTGGAAACACCATATATTTT
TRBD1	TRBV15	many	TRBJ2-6	CATSNPGQGSSGANVLTF	TGTGCCACCAGCAACCCGGGACAGGGCAGCTCTGGGGCCAACGTCCTGACTTTC
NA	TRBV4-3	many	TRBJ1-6	CASSRGERSSPLHF	TGCGCCAGCAGCCGGGGTGAGAGAAGCTCACCCCTCCACTTT
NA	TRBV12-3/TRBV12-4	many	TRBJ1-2	CASYLPPGFGYTF	TGTGCCAGCTATCTGCCGCCTGGGTTTGGCTACACCTTC